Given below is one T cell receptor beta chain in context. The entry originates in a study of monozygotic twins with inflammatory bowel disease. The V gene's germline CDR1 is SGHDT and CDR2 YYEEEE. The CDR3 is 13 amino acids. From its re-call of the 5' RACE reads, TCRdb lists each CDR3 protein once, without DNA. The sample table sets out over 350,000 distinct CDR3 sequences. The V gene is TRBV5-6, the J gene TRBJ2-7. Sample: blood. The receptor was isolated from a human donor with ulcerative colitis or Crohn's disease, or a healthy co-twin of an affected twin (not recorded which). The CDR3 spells CASSWDENYEQYF.